These T cell receptor beta chains were read from a single sample in a study of T cell responses to AZD1222 COVID-19 vaccine. TCRdb's table, derived via immunoSEQ multiplex PCR, lists solely in-frame clones and lacks some. Here the sample spans 250,000 to 300,000 clones, around 92% being singletons. The sequencing here drew on peripheral blood, taken 28 days after the second AZD1222 dose. The receptors were gathered from an adult who received the AZD1222 COVID-19 vaccine. Each CDR3 is given with its conserved first and last residue. The D gene is left open where the match is weak.

TRBJ2-2,.,TRBV19,CASSMGTANTGELFF,TGTGCCAGTAGTATGGGGACCGCGAACACCGGGGAGCTGTTTTTT
TRBJ1-6,.,TRBV15,CATSPKTDNSPLHF,TGTGCCACCAGCCCAAAGACAGACAATTCACCCCTCCACTTT
TRBJ1-5,TRBD1,TRBV2,CASSEGVRGRQPQHF,TGTGCCAGCAGTGAAGGGGTCAGGGGGCGGCAGCCCCAGCATTTT
TRBJ2-1,.,TRBV19,CASSSLDEQFF,TGTGCCAGTAGTAGTTTAGATGAGCAGTTCTTC
TRBJ1-5,TRBD1,TRBV28,CASRTGASYSNQPQHF,TGTGCCAGCAGGACAGGGGCCAGCTATAGCAATCAGCCCCAGCATTTT
TRBJ2-1,.,TRBV5-1,CASSRGWTALSDEQFF,TGCGCCAGCAGCCGGGGGTGGACAGCATTGTCCGATGAGCAGTTCTTC
TRBJ2-7,.,TRBV5-4,CASSRGQTLYEQYF,TGTGCCAGCAGTCGCGGACAGACCCTCTACGAGCAGTACTTC
TRBJ1-3,.,TRBV27,CASSLSLGNTIYF,TGTGCCAGCAGTTTAAGTCTGGGGAACACCATATATTTT
TRBJ1-5,.,TRBV15,CATQKEYSNQPQHF,TGTGCCACCCAGAAGGAATATAGCAATCAGCCCCAGCATTTT
TRBJ1-1,.,TRBV7-9,CASSLGGSAYTEAFF,TGTGCCAGCAGCCTCGGAGGCAGCGCTTACACTGAAGCTTTCTTT
TRBJ2-1,.,TRBV7-3,CASSVGPPNEQFF,TGTGCCAGCAGCGTGGGACCCCCGAATGAGCAGTTCTTC
TRBJ1-4,.,TRBV5-8,CASSSGRPNEKLFF,TGTGCCAGCAGCTCCGGGAGACCTAATGAAAAACTGTTTTTT